This entry features one T cell receptor (beta chain) sequence. Antigen unknown. A read error may produce the germline difference seen at one junction end. This entry belongs to a study of CD8+CD57+ T cells in acquired aplastic anemia. Notes on the study in general: Controls did not differ significantly from patients in CD8+ Simpson's diversity.

CDR1 and CDR2 from the germline V gene are SGHAT and FQNNGV. This CDR3 has 16 residues. The use of genomic DNA as template underpinned the TCR beta VDJ and CDR3 profiling. Using its own MiXCR run on the reads, TCRdb lists one record per CDR3 protein. This table has around 150,000 distinct CDR3 sequences, roughly 40% appearing once. The receptor was derived from a human donor in good health. The chain is built from TRBV11-2 and TRBJ2-5; 7 bases match TRBD2. Sequencing input: sorted CD4+, CD8+, or CD8+CD57+ T cells (not recorded which) from PBMCs. CDR3 residues: CASSFTSGSGGETRYF. DNA of the CDR3: TGTGCCAGCAGCTTTACATCCGGGAGTGGGGGGGAGACCCGGTACTTC.